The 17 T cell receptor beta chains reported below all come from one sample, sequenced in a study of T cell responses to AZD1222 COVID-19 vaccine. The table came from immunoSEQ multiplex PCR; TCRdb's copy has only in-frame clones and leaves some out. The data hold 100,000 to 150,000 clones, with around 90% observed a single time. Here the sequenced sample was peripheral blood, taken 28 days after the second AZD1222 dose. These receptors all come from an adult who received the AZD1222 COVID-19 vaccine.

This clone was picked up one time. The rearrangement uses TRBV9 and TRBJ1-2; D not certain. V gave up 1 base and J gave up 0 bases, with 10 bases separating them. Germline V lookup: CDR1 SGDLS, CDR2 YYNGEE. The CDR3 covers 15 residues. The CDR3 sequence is CASSVRSPANYGYTF. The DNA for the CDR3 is TGTGCCAGCAGCGTACGTTCCCCAGCTAACTATGGCTACACCTTC.

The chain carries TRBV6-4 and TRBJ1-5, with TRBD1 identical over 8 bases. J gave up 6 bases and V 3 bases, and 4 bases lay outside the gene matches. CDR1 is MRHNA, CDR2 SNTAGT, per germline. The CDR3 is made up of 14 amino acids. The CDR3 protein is CASSERQGSQPQHF. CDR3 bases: TGTGCCAGCAGTGAAAGACAGGGGAGTCAGCCCCAGCATTTT.

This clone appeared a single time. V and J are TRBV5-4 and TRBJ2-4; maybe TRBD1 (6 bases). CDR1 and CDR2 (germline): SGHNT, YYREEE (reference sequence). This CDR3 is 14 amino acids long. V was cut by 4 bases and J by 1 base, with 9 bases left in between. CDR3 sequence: CASSPDRAKNIQYF. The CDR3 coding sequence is TGTGCCAGCAGCCCAGACAGGGCCAAAAACATTCAGTACTTC. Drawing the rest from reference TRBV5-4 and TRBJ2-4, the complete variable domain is ETGVTQSPTHLIKTRGQQVTLRCSSQSGHNTVSWYQQALGQGPQFIFQYYREEENGRGNFPPRFSGLQFPNYSSELNVNALELDDSALYLCASSPDRAKNIQYFGAGTRLSVL.

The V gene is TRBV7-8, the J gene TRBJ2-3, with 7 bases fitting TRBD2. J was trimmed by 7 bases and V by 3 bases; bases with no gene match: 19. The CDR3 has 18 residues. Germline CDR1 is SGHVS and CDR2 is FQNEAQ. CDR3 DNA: TGTGCCAGCAGCTTGGCCCCAAGGATAGCGGGCTCAACTCATACGCAGTATTTT. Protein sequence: CASSLAPRIAGSTHTQYF.

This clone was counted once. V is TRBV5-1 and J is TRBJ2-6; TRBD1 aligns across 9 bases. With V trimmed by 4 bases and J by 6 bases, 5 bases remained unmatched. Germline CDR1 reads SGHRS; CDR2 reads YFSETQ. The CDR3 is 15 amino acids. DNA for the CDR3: TGCGCCAGCAGCCCACAGGGGGCGGAGGCCAACGTCCTGACTTTC. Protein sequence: CASSPQGAEANVLTF.

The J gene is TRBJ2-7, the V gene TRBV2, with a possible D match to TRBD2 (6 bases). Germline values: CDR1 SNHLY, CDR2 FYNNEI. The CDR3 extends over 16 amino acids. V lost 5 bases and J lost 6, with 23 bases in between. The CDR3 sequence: CASSREVRGGAFEQYF. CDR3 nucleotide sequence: TGTGCCAGCAGTCGAGAGGTGAGGGGAGGCGCGTTCGAGCAGTACTTC. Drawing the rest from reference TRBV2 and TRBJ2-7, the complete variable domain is EPEVTQTPSHQVTQMGQEVILRCVPISNHLYFYWYRQILGQKVEFLVSFYNNEISEKSEIFDDQFSVERPDGSNFTLKIRSTKLEDSAMYFCASSREVRGGAFEQYFGPGTRLTVT.

This CDR3 is CAITGKQNTIYF. In nucleotides, the CDR3 is TGTGCCATCACAGGGAAACAAAACACCATATATTTT. V and J are TRBV10-3 and TRBJ1-3; a possible D gene is TRBD1 (5 bases). Germline V gives CDR1 ENHRY, CDR2 SYGVKD. The CDR3 extends over 12 amino acids. V was trimmed by 7 bases and J by 6 bases, leaving 10 bases between them.

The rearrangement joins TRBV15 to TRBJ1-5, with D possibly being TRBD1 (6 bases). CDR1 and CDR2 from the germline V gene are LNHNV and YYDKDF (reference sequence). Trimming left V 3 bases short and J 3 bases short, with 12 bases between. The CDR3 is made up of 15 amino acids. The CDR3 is CATSRSDSYNQPQHF. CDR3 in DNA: TGTGCCACCAGCAGGTCGGACAGCTACAATCAGCCCCAGCATTTT.

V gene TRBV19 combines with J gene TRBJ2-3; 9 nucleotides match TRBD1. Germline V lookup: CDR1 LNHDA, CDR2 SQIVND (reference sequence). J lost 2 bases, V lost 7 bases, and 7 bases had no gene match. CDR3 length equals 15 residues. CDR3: CASTTGGIHTDTQYF. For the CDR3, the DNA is TGTGCCAGTACGACAGGGGGTATCCACACAGATACGCAGTATTTT.

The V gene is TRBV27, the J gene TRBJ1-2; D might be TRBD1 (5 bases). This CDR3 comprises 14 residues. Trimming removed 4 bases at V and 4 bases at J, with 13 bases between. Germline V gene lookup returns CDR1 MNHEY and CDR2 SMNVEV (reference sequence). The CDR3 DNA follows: TGTGCCAGCAGTTACCGGGACGGTTCCTATGGCTACACCTTC. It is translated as CASSYRDGSYGYTF.

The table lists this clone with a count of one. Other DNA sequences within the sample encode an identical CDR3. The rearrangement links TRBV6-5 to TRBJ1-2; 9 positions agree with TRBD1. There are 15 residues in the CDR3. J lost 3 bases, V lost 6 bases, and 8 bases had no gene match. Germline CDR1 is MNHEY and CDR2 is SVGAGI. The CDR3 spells CASRTGTGWDYGYTF. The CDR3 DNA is TGTGCCAGCAGGACAGGGACAGGGTGGGACTATGGCTACACCTTC.

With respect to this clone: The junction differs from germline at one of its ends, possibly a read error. CDR3 region: CASSLAGVGTDTQYF. The CDR3 DNA is TGCGCCAGCAGTTTGGCGGGAGTGGGAACAGATACGCAGTATTTT. J is TRBJ2-3 and V is TRBV5-1, with 7 positions matching TRBD2. The CDR3 has 15 residues. The germline gives CDR1 SGHRS, CDR2 YFSETQ.

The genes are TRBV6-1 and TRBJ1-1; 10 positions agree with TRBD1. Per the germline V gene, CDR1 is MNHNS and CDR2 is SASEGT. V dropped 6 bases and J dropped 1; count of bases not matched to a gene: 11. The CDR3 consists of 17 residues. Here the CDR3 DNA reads TGTGCCAGCAGCGAACCCGACAGGGGGCAAGGGAACACTGAAGCTTTCTTT. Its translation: CASSEPDRGQGNTEAFF.

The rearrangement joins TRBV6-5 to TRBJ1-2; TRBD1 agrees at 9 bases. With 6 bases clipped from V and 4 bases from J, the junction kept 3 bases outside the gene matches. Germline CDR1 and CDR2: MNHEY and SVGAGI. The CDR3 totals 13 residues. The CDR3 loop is CASRGTGIYGYTF. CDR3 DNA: TGTGCCAGCAGGGGGACAGGGATCTATGGCTACACCTTC.

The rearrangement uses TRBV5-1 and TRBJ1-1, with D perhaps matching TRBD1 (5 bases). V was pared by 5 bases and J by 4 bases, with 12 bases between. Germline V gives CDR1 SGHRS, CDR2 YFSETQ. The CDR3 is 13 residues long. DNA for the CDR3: TGCGCCAGCAGGGGAGGGGAGGGCACTGAAGCTTTCTTT. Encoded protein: CASRGGEGTEAFF.

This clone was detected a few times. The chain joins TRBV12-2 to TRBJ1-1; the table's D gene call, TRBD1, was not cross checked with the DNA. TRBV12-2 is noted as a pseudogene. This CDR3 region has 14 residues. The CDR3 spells CASRLRGQAAEAFF. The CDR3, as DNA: TGTGCAAGTCGCTTACGAGGACAGGCTGCTGAAGCTTTCTTT.

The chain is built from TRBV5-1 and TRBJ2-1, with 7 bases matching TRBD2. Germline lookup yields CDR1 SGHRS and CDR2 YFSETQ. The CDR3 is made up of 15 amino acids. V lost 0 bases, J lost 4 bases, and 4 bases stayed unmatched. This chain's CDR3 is CASSLEVGGYNEQFF. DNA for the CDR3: TGCGCCAGCAGCTTGGAGGTGGGAGGGTACAATGAGCAGTTCTTC. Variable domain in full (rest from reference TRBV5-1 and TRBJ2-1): KAGVTQTPRYLIKTRGQQVTLSCSPISGHRSVSWYQQTPGQGLQFLFEYFSETQRNKGNFPGRFSGRQFSNSRSEMNVSTLELGDSALYLCASSLEVGGYNEQFFGPGTRLTVL.